This T cell receptor beta chain was recorded in a study of cytomegalovirus exposure and HLA in healthy donors. Study summary: Unique TCRs from HLA-typed donors, 85 million to 100 million of them, were held in an early data release.

This CDR3 has 14 amino acids. J was trimmed by 3 bases and V by 7 bases; bases with no gene match: 9. In germline, CDR1 is MNHEY, CDR2 SMNVEV (reference sequence). Unrecorded immune exposures were likely, despite nominal health at sampling. The PCR made use of 60 Vbeta and 13 Jbeta primers. The repertoire was sequenced with immunoSEQ multiplex PCR; TCRdb's copy has only in-frame clones and lacks some. This sample yields under 200,000 clones, of which approximately 82% are seen a single time; less than 5% belongs to the top ten. Turning to this clone: What it binds is not known.

Study-level findings and limits: A later analysis found most CMV-associated TCR beta chains apparently HLA-restricted. There were 150 to 200 TCR beta chains listed as cytomegalovirus-associated.

The specimen was PBMCs. The chain has TRBV27 and TRBJ2-7; 7 bases align to TRBD1. The TCR sequence derives from a male donor in good health and CMV-seronegative. The CDR3 sequence: CASTPSGGNYEQYF. CDR3 DNA sequence: TGTGCCAGCACCCCGTCAGGGGGTAACTACGAGCAGTACTTC.